This T cell receptor (beta chain) derives from a study of cytomegalovirus exposure and HLA in healthy donors. Study-wide points: Reportedly, cytomegalovirus status was diagnosed with high sensitivity and specificity.

A 120-subject validation cohort, separate from the approximately 720-subject first cohort, supplied the donors. Sequencing used immunoSEQ multiplex PCR; TCRdb keeps in-frame clones, though not all of them. In the table there are 150,000 to 160,000 clones, around 83% of which are singletons. Germline CDR1 reads SQVTM; CDR2 reads ANQGSEA. The CDR3 totals 13 residues. J was trimmed by 5 bases and V by 7 bases; bases with no gene match: 5. This clone was seen a few times. Its cognate antigen is unknown. Sequenced material: PBMCs. This chain joins TRBV29-1 and TRBJ1-6; 7 bases match TRBD1. This receptor was identified in a human donor in good health. The CDR3 DNA reads TGCAGCGCACAGGGGAGCGATAATTCACCCCTCCACTTT. It codes for CSAQGSDNSPLHF. Based on the CDR3 plus reference TRBV29-1 and TRBJ1-6, the full variable domain is SAVISQKPSRDICQRGTSLTIQCQVDSQVTMMFWYRQQPGQSLTLIATANQGSEATYESGFVIDKFPISRPNLTFSTLTVSNMSPEDSSIYLCSAQGSDNSPLHFGNGTRLTVT.